This TCR beta chain was documented in a study of cytomegalovirus exposure and HLA in healthy donors. General study points: For TCR beta chains, V- and J-gene trimming was later linked to a missense DCLRE1C variant. A later look showed TCR association rates differing by HLA locus, highest for DRB1 and lowest for HLA-C. The sole available immune exposure information was CMV serostatus.

The CDR3 consists of 16 residues. Germline V gene data show CDR1 as LNHDA and CDR2 as SQIVND (reference sequence). Trimming removed 0 bases at V and 8 bases at J, with 16 bases between. Points on this clone: What it binds is unknown.

The PCR employed 60 Vbeta primers together with 13 Jbeta primers. The authors' processing: A follow-up analysis tallied some 80 million unique TCR beta chains, approximately 10 million shared. Profiled with immunoSEQ multiplex PCR; TCRdb holds only in-frame clones, not every one. The DNA was the basis for D and trimming; V, J and clone size are from that table. The sample records about 170,000 clones, roughly four fifths being singletons. The sequencing input was PBMCs. This chain joins TRBV19 and TRBJ1-4, with a tentative D call TRBD1 (5 bases). This TCR was recovered from a man younger than 30 in good health and CMV-seronegative. CDR3 bases: TGTGCCAGTAGTATAGATCTGGCAGGGATTAGCGAAAAACTGTTTTTT. This gives the protein CASSIDLAGISEKLFF.